This T cell receptor (beta chain) was observed in a study of glioma-infiltrating T cells. Across the study: Samples included WHO grade II oligodendrogliomas or astrocytomas and initial-diagnosis grade IV glioblastomas. Around 1 million peripheral T cells were targeted at roughly 4.5- to 11-fold coverage.

Overall study findings and caveats: Tissue-blood divergence was below expectation in non-neoplastic patients, above in gliomas.

The CDR3 runs to 13 residues. Germline values: CDR1 MGHRA, CDR2 YSYEKL. V was cut by 4 bases and J by 12 bases, with 16 bases left in between. Amplification of TCR alpha and beta CDR3 regions from RNA used iRepertoire nested multiplex PCR. Input was roughly 100-450 ng of tissue mRNA or PBMC total RNA. TCRdb reanalysed the multiplex PCR reads using MiXCR and keeps one entry per CDR3 protein. This sample has about 400,000 distinct CDR3 sequences, with 41% found just once. Regarding this clonotype: Its antigen is as yet unknown.

The sequencing input was glioma tissue, nonneoplastic brain tissue, or PBMCs (not recorded which). The chain recombines TRBV4-1 with TRBJ2-1; no firm D call. The TCR originated in a human donor with low-grade glioma or glioblastoma, undergoing nonglioma brain surgery, or in good health (not recorded which). CDR3 amino acids: CASSRVGPRGQFF. As DNA, the CDR3 is TGCGCCAGCAGCCGCGTCGGACCCCGCGGGCAGTTCTTC.